These T cell receptor beta chains were read from a single sample in a study of patients and donors after allogeneic stem cell transplantation. TCRdb processed the RT-PCR reads anew with MiXCR; each CDR3 protein has one entry. The table lists 84,000 or so distinct CDR3 sequences, roughly 50% of them singletons. The sequencing input was blood, either unsorted or a sorted T cell fraction (not recorded which). These receptors originate from a human donor who was either an allogeneic HSCT recipient or a stem cell or donor lymphocyte infusion donor (not recorded which). It is not recorded whose cells these are; they may come from a transplant donor. The CDR3 runs from the conserved cysteine through the conserved F or W. The order of the fields is clone size, J gene, V gene, CDR3 protein. Clone size appears in some rows only: once, few, many, or a class for an expanded clone.

size: NA; J: TRBJ2-1; V: TRBV12-3/TRBV12-4; CDR3: CASSPGAVNNEQFF
size: NA; J: TRBJ1-2; V: TRBV27; CDR3: CASSLSAGNGYTF
size: NA; J: TRBJ1-2; V: TRBV27; CDR3: CASSPGQVANYGYTF
size: few; J: TRBJ1-4; V: TRBV15; CDR3: CATSRDGSRGEGEKLFF
size: NA; J: TRBJ2-5; V: TRBV6-2/TRBV6-3; CDR3: CASSYGGSTYQETQYF
size: NA; J: TRBJ2-7; V: TRBV3-1; CDR3: CASSLSRRVYEQYF
size: few; J: TRBJ1-2; V: TRBV6-1; CDR3: CASSGGHDGCTF
size: few; J: TRBJ1-1; V: TRBV10-1; CDR3: CASREQWNTEAFF
size: NA; J: TRBJ1-3; V: TRBV28; CDR3: CASSPWTGRITGNTIYF
size: NA; J: TRBJ2-7; V: TRBV6-5; CDR3: CASSYSSSGRTYEQYF
size: NA; J: TRBJ1-1; V: TRBV4-2; CDR3: CASNHPGDTEAFF
size: NA; J: TRBJ1-2; V: TRBV12-5; CDR3: CASGFAGNGYTF
size: NA; J: TRBJ1-5; V: TRBV6-6; CDR3: CASSYSPSRGRNQPQHF
size: NA; J: TRBJ1-2; V: TRBV28; CDR3: CASRVGKRSYGYTF